This paragraph covers one T cell receptor beta chain sequence. The antigen is undetermined. CDR3 length: 16 residues. Germline V CDR1 and CDR2: MDHEN, SYDVKM. Germline trimming cut 3 bases from V and 5 bases from J; bases unmatched to any gene: 12. Template material for amplifying TCR beta CDR3 regions consisted of RNA transcripts. RT-PCR in the first round (using the HTBI primer set) targeted the TCR CDR3. TCRdb reprocessed the multiplex PCR reads with MiXCR, giving one entry per CDR3 protein. Here the sample spans around 570,000 distinct CDR3 sequences, about 20% being singletons. This entry belongs to a study of T cells in Graves' hyperthyroidism and ophthalmopathy. Study-level results: Model predictions of ophthalmopathy came a median around 7.1 months before onset.

V is TRBV28 and J is TRBJ2-7, with TRBD2 matching 8 bases. Sequencing was done on a sample of blood. The sequence was obtained from a man between 40 and 49 years old with Graves' ophthalmopathy. In DNA form, the CDR3 reads TGTGCCAGCAGTTTCGGTTCCGGCGGGAGGTCCCACGAGCAGTACTTC. This translates into CASSFGSGGRSHEQYF.